This T cell receptor (beta chain) is drawn from a study of cytomegalovirus exposure and HLA in healthy donors. The overall study: HLA-typed donors were the source of about 85 million unique TCRs held in an early data release.

PCR involved 60 Vbeta and 13 Jbeta primers. The table came from immunoSEQ multiplex PCR; TCRdb's copy has only in-frame clones and leaves some out. This sample has roughly 130,000 clones; around 83% occur once, and the top ten carry about 1.2%. This clone was recorded only once. The antigen is not known. Study observations and caveats: Listed as cytomegalovirus-associated were about 160 TCR beta chains. The study dropped some indistinguishable V segments, TRBV6-2 and TRBV6-3 among them. Later analysis found that TCR beta chains associated with HLA were more clonally expanded than other, equally common chains.

With 3 bases removed from V and 6 bases from J, the gap between germline ends came to 15 bases. The length of the CDR3 is 14 residues. CDR1 is GTSNPN and CDR2 is SVGIG in the germline V gene (reference sequence). The sample consisted of PBMCs. The chain joins TRBV30 to TRBJ1-5; TRBD1 might be the D (5 bases). The TCR originated in a girl aged 2 to 9 in good health and CMV-seronegative. The CDR3 is CAWSKGPGGQPQHF. The DNA of the CDR3 is TGTGCCTGGAGCAAGGGCCCGGGGGGTCAGCCCCAGCATTTT. The entire variable domain, with the rest obtained from reference TRBV30 and TRBJ1-5, is as follows: SQTIHQWPATLVQPVGSPLSLECTVEGTSNPNLYWYRQAAGRGLQLLFYSVGIGQISSEVPQNLSASRPQDRQFILSSKKLLLSDSGFYLCAWSKGPGGQPQHFGDGTRLSIL.